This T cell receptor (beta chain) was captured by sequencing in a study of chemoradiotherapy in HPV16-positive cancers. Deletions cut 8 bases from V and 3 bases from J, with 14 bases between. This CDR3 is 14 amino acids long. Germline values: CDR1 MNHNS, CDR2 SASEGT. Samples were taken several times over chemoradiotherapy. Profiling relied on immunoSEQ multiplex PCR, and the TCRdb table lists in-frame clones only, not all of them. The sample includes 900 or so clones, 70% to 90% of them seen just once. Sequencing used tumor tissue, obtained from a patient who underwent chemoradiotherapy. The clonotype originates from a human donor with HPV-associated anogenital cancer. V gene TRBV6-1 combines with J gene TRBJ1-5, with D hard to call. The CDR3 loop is CASGSSLDNQPQHF. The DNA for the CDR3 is TGTGCCAGCGGCTCCAGTTTGGACAATCAGCCCCAGCATTTT.